A selection of T cell receptor beta chains follows, all from one sample in a study of shared clonotypes between healthy human individuals. TCRdb's copy holds only in-frame clones and misses some; the assay was immunoSEQ multiplex PCR. The sample lists hundreds of thousands of clones; roughly four fifths were seen once. Sequencing was done on a sample of PBMCs. The receptor set was obtained from a middle-aged woman in good health. Some clones in this sample may be carry-over from other donors' samples. Each CDR3 is given with its conserved first and last residue. Not every row has a clone size; where given, it reads once, few, many or a size class.

v_gene | len | abundance | CDR3aa
TRBV6-6 | 13 | NA | CASSRTRASPQHF
TRBV5-5 | 16 | few | CASSLRRIANTGELFF
TRBV19 | 13 | NA | CASSLDRNQPQHF
TRBV4-2 | 15 | few | CASSQARQVNEKLFF
TRBV7-2 | 15 | NA | CASSPSGFYTDTQYF
TRBV7-2 | 14 | NA | CASSRDYGGGEQFF
TRBV4-2 | 13 | NA | CASSQDPGNTIYF
TRBV5-1 | 14 | NA | CASSFGRGNEKLFF
TRBV19 | 16 | NA | CASSTSSGALTGELFF
TRBV30 | 10 | few | CAWRGTEAFF
TRBV7-2 | 18 | NA | CASSLASLQGGAHGELFF
TRBV29-1 | 13 | NA | CSARLTTENIQYF
TRBV10-1 | 18 | NA | CASSEDPETSGSTDTQYF
TRBV4-3 | 18 | few | CASSQDAAGGVFADTQYF
TRBV15 | 17 | NA | CATSREASGRAYNEQFF